Presented here are 24 T cell receptor beta chains from one specimen sequenced in a study of blood T cell repertoires in COVID-19. TCRdb's table, derived via immunoSEQ multiplex PCR, lists solely in-frame clones and lacks some. Altogether some 220,000 clones are present, approximately 82% being singletons, with the ten largest covering more than 9%. Source material: peripheral blood. These receptors were collected from a man aged 50 to 59 with active or convalescent COVID-19.

The chain couples TRBV6-6 to TRBJ1-1, with 7 bases identical to TRBD1. The V segment lost 6 bases and the J segment 3 bases; nucleotides outside the gene matches: 7. Germline V gives CDR1 MNHNY, CDR2 SVGAGI (reference sequence). CDR3 length: 14 amino acids. CDR3 DNA sequence: TGTGCCAGCAGCAAACAGGGGTGGGACACTGAAGCTTTCTTT. Translation: CASSKQGWDTEAFF.

The count of this clone is one. The J gene is TRBJ1-6, the V gene TRBV3-1 (or the pseudogene TRBV3-2), with TRBD1 matching 10 bases. V gave up 6 bases and J gave up 8 bases; unmatched junction bases: 7. Germline CDR1 and CDR2: LGHDT and YNNKEL (reference sequence). The CDR3 runs to 15 residues. The CDR3 loop reads CASRTTGGADSPLHF. CDR3 DNA: TGTGCCAGCAGGACGACAGGGGGCGCGGATTCACCCCTCCACTTT.

This rearrangement joins TRBV9 to TRBJ2-5; 12 bases align to TRBD2. Looked up from germline, CDR1 is SGDLS and CDR2 is YYNGEE. The CDR3 length is 16 residues. J gave up 2 bases and V 2 bases, and 4 bases lay outside the gene matches. The CDR3 loop is CASSVTLAGGQETQYF. The CDR3 nucleotides read TGTGCCAGCAGCGTCACACTAGCGGGAGGACAAGAGACCCAGTACTTC.

This rearrangement joins TRBV7-9 to TRBJ1-1; D gene unclear. The CDR3 covers 13 residues. V gave up 1 base and J gave up 4 bases, with 7 bases separating them. The germline V gene has CDR1 SEHNR and CDR2 FQNEAQ (reference sequence). The CDR3 DNA reads TGTGCCAGCAGCTTAGAAGGACTCACTGAAGCTTTCTTT. This sequence encodes CASSLEGLTEAFF.

The chain combines TRBV7-6 with TRBJ1-2; D is unresolved. The CDR3 spans 15 residues. In germline, CDR1 is SGHVS, CDR2 FNYEAQ. The V gene lost 2 bases and the J gene lost 5 bases, with 15 bases spanning the gap. The CDR3 sequence is CASSLTPDLGYGYTF. Written as DNA, the CDR3 is TGTGCCAGCAGCTTAACACCGGACTTGGGGTATGGCTACACCTTC.

This clone has only one observation. CDR3 amino acids: CASSTAQVETEAFF. CDR3 coding DNA: TGTGCCAGCAGCACTGCCCAGGTTGAAACTGAAGCTTTCTTT. The chain combines TRBV21-1 with TRBJ1-1; the table names TRBD1, a call not compared with the DNA. TRBV21-1 is labeled a pseudogene. CDR3 length: 14 residues.

The chain uses TRBV11-2 and TRBJ2-4; TRBD1 aligns across 11 bases. CDR1 is SGHAT and CDR2 is FQNNGV in the germline V gene. This CDR3 is built from 15 residues. V shed 2 bases, J shed 6 bases, and the junction held 3 bases outside the gene matches. The chain's CDR3 is CASSLTGQGGNIQYF. The CDR3 DNA reads TGTGCCAGCAGCTTAACGGGACAGGGGGGAAACATTCAGTACTTC.

The table lists this clone with a count of one. The chain uses TRBV5-1 and TRBJ2-1; 9 nucleotides line up with TRBD2. The CDR3 is 17 amino acids. The V gene end was trimmed by 7 bases and the J gene end by 0 bases; junction bases not matched to a gene: 11. Germline CDR1 is SGHRS and CDR2 is YFSETQ. The CDR3 loop is CASAVAGEFLSYNEQFF. The CDR3 DNA is TGCGCCAGCGCGGTAGCGGGAGAGTTCCTCTCCTACAATGAGCAGTTCTTC. Supplemented by reference TRBV5-1 and TRBJ2-1, the full variable domain reads KAGVTQTPRYLIKTRGQQVTLSCSPISGHRSVSWYQQTPGQGLQFLFEYFSETQRNKGNFPGRFSGRQFSNSRSEMNVSTLELGDSALYLCASAVAGEFLSYNEQFFGPGTRLTVL.

This chain connects TRBV4-1 to TRBJ2-3; 9 bases align to TRBD2. The CDR3 runs to 15 residues. Germline assignment: CDR1 MGHRA and CDR2 YSYEKL. V shed 1 base and J 7 bases; nucleotides not matched to a gene: 6. In nucleotides, the CDR3 is TGCGCCAGCAGCCAAGTAGTTCTAGCGGGGTATACGCAGTATTTT. Protein: CASSQVVLAGYTQYF.

V gene TRBV5-1 combines with J gene TRBJ2-6, with 12 bases matching TRBD2. Germline CDR1 is SGHRS and CDR2 is YFSETQ. Losses at the gene ends were 4 bases for V and 1 base for J; bases not matched to a gene: 6. This CDR3 is built from 18 residues. CDR3 residues: CASSPLAGGFSGANVLTF. The CDR3, as DNA: TGCGCCAGCAGCCCTCTAGCGGGAGGGTTTTCTGGGGCCAACGTCCTGACTTTC.

The V and J genes are TRBV10-3 and TRBJ2-7; D is perhaps TRBD2 (6 bases). The CDR3 runs 14 residues. The V and J ends lost 2 bases and 3 bases respectively, with 11 bases between them. Germline CDR1 reads ENHRY; CDR2 reads SYGVKD. CDR3 in amino acids: CAISERHGGYEQYF. CDR3 sequence (DNA): TGTGCCATCAGTGAGCGGCACGGGGGCTACGAGCAGTACTTC.

The chain combines TRBV18 with TRBJ2-5; D uncertain. The germline V gene encodes CDR1 KGHSH and CDR2 LQKENI. The V gene lost 8 bases and the J gene lost 5 bases, with 6 bases spanning the gap. The CDR3 extends over 10 amino acids. The chain's CDR3 is CASPRETQYF. The CDR3 DNA reads TGTGCCAGCCCCAGGGAGACCCAGTACTTC. The variable domain in full, completed from reference TRBV18 and TRBJ2-5, reads NAGVMQNPRHLVRRRGQEARLRCSPMKGHSHVYWYRQLPEEGLKFMVYLQKENIIDESGMPKERFSAEFPKEGPSILRIQQVVRGDSAAYFCASPRETQYFGPGTRLLVL.

The gene calls are TRBV11-2 and TRBJ2-5; D uncertain. The germline CDR1 and CDR2 sequences are SGHAT and FQNNGV. V was clipped by 5 bases and J by 7 bases, with 11 bases between them. This CDR3 is 12 amino acids long. Written as DNA, the CDR3 is TGTGCCAGCAGCCCTGACATCGGGACCCAGTACTTC. It translates to CASSPDIGTQYF.

The chain combines TRBV19 with TRBJ1-2; 8 nucleotides align to TRBD1. Trimming removed 0 bases from V and 4 bases from J; junction bases left unmatched: 4. The CDR3 has 15 residues. CDR1 and CDR2 from the germline V gene are LNHDA and SQIVND (reference sequence). In nucleotides, the CDR3 is TGTGCCAGTAGTATAGATCTCGACAGGGGCTATGGCTACACCTTC. It translates to CASSIDLDRGYGYTF.

The rearrangement joins TRBV4-1 to TRBJ2-3; possible D gene TRBD2, 6 bases. The CDR3 extends over 15 amino acids. CDR1 MGHRA and CDR2 YSYEKL come from the germline V gene. Trimming pared 4 bases from V and 5 bases from J, leaving 16 bases between. CDR3 bases: TGCGCCAGCAGCCCCCACGGGACTCCCGTAGATACGCAGTATTTT. It encodes CASSPHGTPVDTQYF.

This sequence joins TRBV6-5 and TRBJ1-5; no clear D gene. Germline assignment: CDR1 MNHEY and CDR2 SVGAGI. This CDR3 is built from 14 residues. Trimming removed 6 bases from V and 4 bases from J, with 13 bases in between. The CDR3 nucleotides read TGTGCCAGCAGAGATCCGGGTCCTAATCAGCCCCAGCATTTT. The encoded protein is CASRDPGPNQPQHF.

The chain joins TRBV6-5 to TRBJ1-5; 10 nucleotides match TRBD1. V lost 6 bases and J lost 9; bases outside the gene matches: 8. Germline V CDR1 and CDR2: MNHEY, SVGAGI. CDR3 size: 14 residues. The CDR3: CASSRTGGIGPQHF. CDR3 DNA sequence: TGTGCCAGCAGCCGGACAGGGGGAATTGGGCCCCAGCATTTT.

The rearrangement links TRBV7-9 to TRBJ2-2; a weak D match, TRBD2 (6 bases). The CDR3 has 18 residues. Looked up from germline, CDR1 is SEHNR and CDR2 is FQNEAQ (reference sequence). The V end was cut by 1 base, the J end by 6 bases, with 21 bases between. The CDR3 spells CASSLVKGTRRHAGELFF. As DNA, the CDR3 is TGTGCCAGCAGCTTAGTTAAAGGGACTCGACGGCACGCCGGGGAGCTGTTTTTT.

This clone occurred a few times. The chain links TRBV28 to TRBJ2-1, with TRBD1 identical over 7 bases. Germline trimming cut 2 bases from V and 4 bases from J; bases unmatched to any gene: 5. This CDR3 comprises 15 residues. Germline CDR1 is MDHEN and CDR2 is SYDVKM. CDR3 residues: CASSLEGQIYNEQFF. DNA of the CDR3: TGTGCCAGCAGTTTAGAGGGACAGATATACAATGAGCAGTTCTTC. The full variable domain, its missing parts supplied by reference TRBV28 and TRBJ2-1, is DVKVTQSSRYLVKRTGEKVFLECVQDMDHENMFWYRQDPGLGLRLIYFSYDVKMKEKGDIPEGYSVSREKKERFSLILESASTNQTSMYLCASSLEGQIYNEQFFGPGTRLTVL.

The chain has TRBV25-1 and TRBJ1-3, with a tentative D call TRBD1 (6 bases). The length of the CDR3 is 17 residues. In germline, CDR1 is MGHDK, CDR2 SYGVNS. V dropped 2 bases and J dropped 0 bases, with 14 bases sitting between them. The CDR3 region has the DNA TGTGCCAGCAGTGAAGGGGGCAGACTTGACTCTGGAAACACCATATATTTT. As protein: CASSEGGRLDSGNTIYF.

This sequence joins TRBV7-2 and TRBJ1-1; TRBD1 matches at 9 bases. The CDR3 covers 15 residues. CDR1 is SGHTA, CDR2 FQGNSA, per germline. The V gene end was trimmed by 5 bases and the J gene end by 1 base; junction bases not matched to a gene: 5. The CDR3 sequence: CASSLRQGENTEAFF. The CDR3 nucleotides are TGTGCCAGCAGCCTCAGACAGGGGGAGAACACTGAAGCTTTCTTT.

The chain links TRBV18 to TRBJ1-2; 8 bases fit TRBD1. The CDR3 extends over 14 amino acids. CDR1 and CDR2 (germline): KGHSH, LQKENI. J lost 4 bases, V lost 5 bases, and 6 bases had no gene match. This CDR3 reads CASSSDRDGYGYTF. CDR3 DNA: TGTGCCAGCTCATCGGACAGGGATGGCTATGGCTACACCTTC.

This chain connects TRBV6-1 to TRBJ1-5; D gene uncertain. The germline V and J ends were trimmed by 0 bases and 6 bases, with 15 bases remaining between them. CDR3 length equals 16 residues. Germline loops: CDR1 MNHNS, CDR2 SASEGT. CDR3 DNA: TGTGCCAGCAGTGAAGCACTACCCGGGTCGGGTCAGCCCCAGCATTTT. It codes for CASSEALPGSGQPQHF.

The CDR3 coding sequence is TGTGCCAGCAGTTTTCTAGGAGGTTCAGCCAAAAACATTCAGTACTTC. It translates to CASSFLGGSAKNIQYF. The chain couples TRBV28 to TRBJ2-4; D perhaps matches TRBD2 (5 bases). The V gene's germline CDR1 is MDHEN and CDR2 SYDVKM. The CDR3 has 16 amino acids. The V end was cut by 3 bases, the J end by 0 bases, with 12 bases between.